This T cell receptor (beta chain) is drawn from a study of blood T cell repertoires in COVID-19 (TCRdb year 2020). Some background on the complete study: Collaborator samples came from the United States, Italy and Spain and covered acute and convalescent phases of COVID-19. The prospective study material was composed of cDNA or gDNA derived from T cells, B-cell-depleted T cells, or PBMCs. Subjects who had been exposed to COVID-19, were actively infected with it, or had recovered from it provided the deeply sampled blood TCRbeta repertoires that made up the dataset. The repertoires were released in a freely available public database meant as a resource for research on the immune response to SARS-CoV-2. The samples were drawn from two sources: the first 160 participants of the ongoing ImmuneRACE study, and over 1,000 subjects contributed by 6 global collaborators. A de-identified subject ID, COVID-19 status, age in years and sex were almost always included in the sample metadata. Where available, HLA class I and class II types were taken from metadata supplied by the sample provider and were not determined by assay-based typing.

Overall study outcomes, separate from this receptor: How much clinical and demographic metadata was included differed by source and by participant, and the metadata was provided uncurated.

As regards this clone: Its antigen remains unidentified. Per-base quality was not reported, and no clone a single base away is much larger than it.

Participants in the prospective study were aged about 18 to 95 years, lived in over 20 United States geographic areas, and enrolled through a virtual design. To assign participants to cohorts, the prospective study relied on clinical history that participants themselves reported in a screening survey and a study questionnaire. For ImmuneRACE Cohort 3, a participant was defined as recovered based on two consecutive negative NP/OP PCR tests, clearance by a healthcare professional, or resolution of symptoms. In the prospective study, mobile phlebotomists collected whole blood, serum and a nasopharyngeal or oropharyngeal swab from each participant. Over a roughly two-month period, participants in the prospective study had the option of providing additional blood draws and questionnaires. Before DNA extraction, blood samples from the prospective study were shipped at room temperature or frozen. V is cut by 0 bases and J by 2 bases, and the space between the germline ends is 7 bases. For CDR1 and CDR2, the germline V gene (reference sequence) lists GTSNPN and SVGIG. The CDR3 has 13 amino acids, counting the end cysteine and phenylalanine. The DNA shown is the 39-base CDR3, in frame from base 1.

The immunoSEQ Assay, a bias-controlled multiplex PCR, was used to amplify TCRbeta CDR3 regions from genomic DNA. Concerning the study's data processing: The number of nucleated cells in each sample was estimated by amplification of reference gene primers within the assay. To quantify the absolute abundance of each unique TCRbeta CDR3 rearrangement, sequence reads were collapsed and filtered. For each sample, productive Simpson clonality was calculated by taking the square root of Simpson's diversity index across productive rearrangements. In TCRdb, the immuneACCESS table is reduced to in-frame sequences with V and J assigned. These tables do not hold every clone; where another copy was compared, an unresolved V gene accounts for under half, and the others remain unexplained. V and J calls and clone size come straight from that table; D and trimming were deduced from the DNA. Across this sample there are approximately 250,000 clones, with 80% to 90% seen only once. The ten largest make up roughly 4% of the sample.

This clonotype was sampled from a woman in her twenties or thirties who had recovered from COVID-19. Sequencing input: PBMCs or T cells enriched from blood (not recorded which). The rearrangement joined TRBV30 to TRBJ1-1, with the D gene not clear enough to name. The DNA sequence is given as TGTGCCTGGAGTGTCGGGATCAACACTGAAGCTTTCTTT. This yields the protein CAWSVGINTEAFF. With all but the CDR3 taken from the reference TRBV30 and TRBJ1-1 genes, the full variable domain is: SQTIHQWPATLVQPVGSPLSLECTVEGTSNPNLYWYRQAAGRGLQLLFYSVGIGQISSEVPQNLSASRPQDRQFILSSKKLLLSDSGFYLCAWSVGINTEAFFGQGTRLTVV.